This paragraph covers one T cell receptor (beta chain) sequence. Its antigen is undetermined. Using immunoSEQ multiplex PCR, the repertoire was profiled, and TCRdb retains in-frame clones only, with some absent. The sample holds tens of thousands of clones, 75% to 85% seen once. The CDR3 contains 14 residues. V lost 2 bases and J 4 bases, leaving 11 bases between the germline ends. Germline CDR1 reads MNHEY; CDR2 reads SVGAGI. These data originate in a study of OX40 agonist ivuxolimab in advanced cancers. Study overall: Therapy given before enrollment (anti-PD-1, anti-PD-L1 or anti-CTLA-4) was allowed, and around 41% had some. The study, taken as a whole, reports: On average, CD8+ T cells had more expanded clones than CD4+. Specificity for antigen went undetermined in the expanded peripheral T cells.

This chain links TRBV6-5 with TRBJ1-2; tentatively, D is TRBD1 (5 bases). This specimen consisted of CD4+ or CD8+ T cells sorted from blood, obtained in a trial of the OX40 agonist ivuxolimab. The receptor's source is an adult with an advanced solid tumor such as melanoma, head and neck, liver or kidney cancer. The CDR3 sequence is CASSYQGLAYGYTF. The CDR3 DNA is TGTGCCAGCAGTTACCAGGGTCTCGCCTATGGCTACACCTTC.